Below are 20 T cell receptor beta chains sequenced from a single sample in a study of cytomegalovirus exposure and HLA in healthy donors. Assay: immunoSEQ multiplex PCR; the TCRdb copy retains only in-frame clones and omits some. The sample lists about 79,000 clones; roughly 93% were seen once. Material for sequencing was PBMCs. These TCRs come from a woman aged 25 to 39 in good health and CMV-seronegative.

V gene TRBV20-1 combines with J gene TRBJ2-5, with D unresolved. From germline, CDR1 is DFQATT and CDR2 SNEGSKA (reference sequence). CDR3 length equals 10 residues. V gave up 3 bases and J gave up 3 bases, with 2 bases separating them. DNA for the CDR3: TGCAGTGCTAGTAAAGAGACCCAGTACTTC. Translated, it gives CSASKETQYF.

This clone was seen a handful of times. CDR3 in DNA: TGTGCCAGCAGTGTCCAGGCCAATTCACCCCTCCACTTT. As protein: CASSVQANSPLHF. V usage is TRBV27 and J usage is TRBJ1-6; no firm D call. Germline CDR1 is MNHEY and CDR2 is SMNVEV (reference sequence). The V end lost 5 bases, the J end lost 7 bases, and 9 bases lay between the germline ends. The CDR3 has 13 residues.

The chain links TRBV5-1 to TRBJ2-7; 8 bases map to TRBD2. The CDR3 has 15 residues. Unmatched junction bases numbered 10, after V lost 4 bases and J lost 4 bases. CDR1 and CDR2 from the germline V gene are SGHRS and YFSETQ. The CDR3 region has the DNA TGCGCCAGCAGCAATTCAGCGGGAGACGTATACGAGCAGTACTTC. Translating it yields CASSNSAGDVYEQYF.

This chain joins TRBV19 and TRBJ1-5; 8 nucleotides line up with TRBD1. The length of the CDR3 is 15 residues. V shed 7 bases, J shed 6 bases, and the junction held 11 bases outside the gene matches. CDR1 and CDR2 (germline): LNHDA, SQIVND (reference sequence). As DNA, the CDR3 is TGTGCCAGTACTACCGGACAGGGTTTTCTTCAGCCCCAGCATTTT. Its translation is CASTTGQGFLQPQHF.

CDR3 nucleotide sequence: TGTGCCAGCAGCTCGTATATCCGACAGGGAGGTCAGCCCCAGCATTTT. This sequence encodes CASSSYIRQGGQPQHF. This chain links TRBV7-2 with TRBJ1-5; 7 nucleotides agree with TRBD1. The CDR3 is 16 amino acids. Germline V CDR1 and CDR2: SGHTA, FQGNSA. V was clipped by 4 bases and J by 6 bases; unmatched bases: 12.

The J gene is TRBJ1-1, the V gene TRBV20-1; a weak D match, TRBD1 (5 bases). Germline lookup yields CDR1 DFQATT and CDR2 SNEGSKA (reference sequence). V gave up 7 bases and J gave up 7 bases, with 10 bases separating them. This CDR3 contains 10 residues. The CDR3 reads CSVRRGEAFF. CDR3 DNA: TGCAGTGTCCGGAGGGGTGAAGCTTTCTTT.

The V and J genes are TRBV19 and TRBJ1-3; TRBD1 agrees at 8 bases. The ends lost 9 bases at V and 4 bases at J; junction bases unmatched: 2. The germline V gene encodes CDR1 LNHDA and CDR2 SQIVND (reference sequence). This CDR3 has 12 residues. The CDR3 nucleotides are TGTGCCAGCGGACAGGGAGGAAACACCATATATTTT. It translates to CASGQGGNTIYF.

This chain uses TRBV28 with TRBJ1-5; D is unresolved. Per germline, CDR1 MDHEN and CDR2 SYDVKM. CDR3 length: 11 amino acids. The germline V and J ends were trimmed by 1 base and 11 bases, with 6 bases remaining between them. The chain's CDR3 is CASSLSRSQHF. DNA for the CDR3: TGTGCCAGCAGTTTATCCAGGTCCCAGCATTTT.

The genes are TRBV5-6 and TRBJ2-3, with D uncertain. CDR1 SGHDT and CDR2 YYEEEE come from the germline V gene. CDR3 length: 15 amino acids. Deletions cut 6 bases from V and 0 bases from J, with 14 bases between. The CDR3 region is CASTPLPMSTDTQYF. DNA for the CDR3: TGTGCCAGCACCCCTCTCCCTATGAGCACAGATACGCAGTATTTT.

This clone was recorded once. The chain joins TRBV9 to TRBJ1-3; 8 bases are a match to TRBD1. V shed 3 bases and J 4 bases; nucleotides not matched to a gene: 12. This CDR3 has 17 amino acids. Germline loops: CDR1 SGDLS, CDR2 YYNGEE. The CDR3 loop is CASSAGPGTGRGNTIYF. In nucleotides, the CDR3 is TGTGCCAGCAGCGCGGGGCCCGGGACAGGACGGGGAAACACCATATATTTT.

This clone occurred once. The V and J genes are TRBV5-1 and TRBJ1-3, with TRBD1 matching over 9 bases. The CDR3 is 17 residues long. Trimming at V came to 0 bases and at J to 0 bases, leaving 4 bases not matched to a gene. Germline CDR1 is SGHRS and CDR2 is YFSETQ. The CDR3 loop reads CASSLEGTGPSGNTIYF. The DNA for the CDR3 is TGCGCCAGCAGCTTGGAAGGGACAGGGCCCTCTGGAAACACCATATATTTT.

The V call is TRBV30, the J call TRBJ2-3; D perhaps matches TRBD1 (6 bases). Trimming cost V 5 bases and J 5 bases, with 11 bases left between them. The CDR3 sequence is 12 residues long. Germline CDR1 reads GTSNPN; CDR2 reads SVGIG (reference sequence). Written as DNA, the CDR3 is TGTGCCTGGGCAAAAGGGGGAGATACGCAGTATTTT. This codes for CAWAKGGDTQYF.

This clone is a singleton in its sample. The V gene is TRBV4-2, the J gene TRBJ1-1; D ambiguous. The CDR3 sequence is 15 residues long. Germline V CDR1 and CDR2: LGHNA, YNFKEQ. The ends were cut back, 0 bases at V and 1 base at J, with 9 bases in the middle. CDR3 residues: CASSQDSYRNTEAFF. CDR3 coding DNA: TGTGCCAGCAGCCAAGATTCCTACAGGAACACTGAAGCTTTCTTT.

The chain has TRBV10-1 and TRBJ2-3; TRBD1 matches at 10 bases. CDR3 length: 15 amino acids. The germline V gene has CDR1 WNHNN and CDR2 SYGVQD (reference sequence). V shed 6 bases, J shed 4 bases, and the junction held 7 bases outside the gene matches. CDR3 region: CASSPDRGSADTQYF. The CDR3 DNA is TGCGCCAGCAGCCCGGACAGGGGGTCGGCAGATACGCAGTATTTT.

This clone appeared once. CDR3 in DNA: TGTGCCGGAAATAGCGGGGGCTTCACAGATACGCAGTATTTT. Its translation is CAGNSGGFTDTQYF. This chain uses TRBV6-1 with TRBJ2-3, with TRBD2 identical over 9 bases. The CDR3 runs 14 residues. Losses at the gene ends were 11 bases for V and 2 bases for J; bases not matched to a gene: 8. CDR1 MNHNS and CDR2 SASEGT come from the germline V gene.

This clone was observed a single time. The CDR3 region is CASLSGQGAIYGYTF. As DNA, the CDR3 is TGCGCCAGCCTTTCTGGACAGGGGGCTATCTATGGCTACACCTTC. The rearrangement links TRBV10-2 to TRBJ1-2; 11 nucleotides match TRBD1. V was clipped by 8 bases and J by 4 bases; unmatched bases: 9. The CDR3 is 15 residues long. Germline CDR1 WSHSY, CDR2 SAAADI.

The chain joins TRBV28 to TRBJ1-3; 7 bases map to TRBD1. CDR1 is MDHEN and CDR2 is SYDVKM in the germline V gene. The CDR3 is 15 residues long. Trimming took 5 bases from V and 0 from J; bases not matched to a gene: 4. As DNA, the CDR3 is TGTGCCAGCAGTCCGGGACAGACCTCTGGAAACACCATATATTTT. Translation gives CASSPGQTSGNTIYF.

This clone has ten or more counts. The chain uses TRBV19 and TRBJ2-1; TRBD2 aligns across 7 bases. CDR1 is LNHDA, CDR2 SQIVND, per germline (reference sequence). V gave up 4 bases and J gave up 4 bases; unmatched junction bases: 4. This CDR3 has 14 amino acids. The DNA for the CDR3 is TGTGCCAGTAGTACGGGGGAGGGGTACAATGAGCAGTTCTTC. It is translated as CASSTGEGYNEQFF.

This sequence joins TRBV5-1 and TRBJ2-3, with D perhaps TRBD2 (5 bases). Looked up from germline, CDR1 is SGHRS and CDR2 is YFSETQ. The CDR3 consists of 18 residues. Between the trimmed V and J ends, which lost 0 bases and 8 bases, there was a span of 25 bases. CDR3 protein: CASSLARYGEVAGGTQYF. CDR3 in DNA: TGCGCCAGCAGCTTGGCCAGGTATGGAGAAGTCGCAGGAGGTACGCAGTATTTT.

The CDR3 region is CATSRDWGTPGNTIYF. CDR3 sequence (DNA): TGTGCCACCAGCAGAGATTGGGGGACTCCTGGAAACACCATATATTTT. The chain employs TRBV15 and TRBJ1-3; TRBD1 is a possible D gene (5 bases). Trimming cost V 0 bases and J 2 bases, with 11 bases left between them. Germline loops: CDR1 LNHNV, CDR2 YYDKDF (reference sequence). This CDR3 is 16 amino acids long. Complete variable domain (other parts from reference TRBV15 and TRBJ1-3): DAMVIQNPRYQVTQFGKPVTLSCSQTLNHNVMYWYQQKSSQAPKLLFHYYDKDFNNEADTPDNFQSRRPNTSFCFLDIRSPGLGDTAMYLCATSRDWGTPGNTIYFGEGSWLTVV.